This is a list of T cell receptor beta chains from one sample in a study of T cells in Graves' hyperthyroidism and ophthalmopathy. One entry per CDR3 protein, called by TCRdb with MiXCR from the multiplex PCR reads. This repertoire shows almost 250,000 distinct CDR3 sequences, roughly a quarter found once; its top ten account for under 40%. The sequencing sample was made of blood. The receptors originated from a woman in her forties with Graves' ophthalmopathy. CDR3s include the opening cysteine and the closing phenylalanine or tryptophan. Each record gives: V gene, J gene, CDR3 protein.

TRBV30,TRBJ2-7,CAWSVDPAGLYEQYF
TRBV6-2/TRBV6-3,TRBJ2-2,CASSFIGTSGGAGELFF
TRBV19,TRBJ1-1,CASSTGQGNTEAFF
TRBV19,TRBJ2-6,CASSTGEAAGANVLTF
TRBV20-1,TRBJ2-5,CSARDGEGRETQYF
TRBV18,TRBJ2-5,CASSPFTQETQYF
TRBV28,TRBJ2-5,CASSPPGRSQETQYF
TRBV7-2,TRBJ2-7,CASSQNPTGYEQYF
TRBV28,TRBJ2-7,CASSFPGQGAYEQYF
TRBV6-5,TRBJ2-7,CASSYSQGREQYF
TRBV29-1,TRBJ2-7,CSVALGQGLEQYF
TRBV10-3,TRBJ2-2,CAFRGDTTNTGELFF
TRBV20-1,TRBJ2-2,CSARDRRNANTGELFF
TRBV5-1,TRBJ2-5,CASSFGQGWQETQYF
TRBV12-3/TRBV12-4,TRBJ1-5,CASSFLGNQPQHF
TRBV6-5,TRBJ2-7,CASSYAPGHEQYF
TRBV11-2,TRBJ2-5,CASSSNYRGPGETQYF
TRBV4-2,TRBJ2-2,CASSQDPAGGAGELFF
TRBV30,TRBJ2-7,CAWSVSYEQYF
TRBV4-1,TRBJ2-5,CASSRNGLNQETQYF
TRBV12-3/TRBV12-4,TRBJ2-7,CASSRQGGGYEQYF
TRBV20-1,TRBJ1-5,CSAGGLRDGSQPQHF
TRBV6-1,TRBJ2-2,CASKGQVAELFF
TRBV20-1,TRBJ2-7,CSARGPGAREQYF
TRBV6-4,TRBJ1-5,CASSPLRQASPADINQPQHF
TRBV12-3/TRBV12-4,TRBJ1-2,CASRRIDYGYTF
TRBV27,TRBJ1-6,CASSQTGTNYNSPLHF
TRBV4-1,TRBJ2-7,CASSQSRDSSYEQYF
TRBV2,TRBJ1-1,CASTYQGNTEAFF
TRBV28,TRBJ2-7,CASSTLRAGRYEQYF
TRBV2,TRBJ2-7,CASSPRRIPYEQYF
TRBV5-6,TRBJ2-5,CASSLAGVRYQETQYF
TRBV29-1,TRBJ2-2,CSVEGPGLAGGELFF
TRBV28,TRBJ1-1,CASSYERPRRACF
TRBV19,TRBJ2-7,CASGPGTGAYEQYF
TRBV6-1,TRBJ1-2,CASSEVGAWSYGYTF
TRBV27,TRBJ2-7,CASSFTGWHEQYF
TRBV5-1,TRBJ1-2,CASSSQGTGNGYTF
TRBV29-1,TRBJ2-2,CSVWTSNTGELFF
TRBV5-1,TRBJ2-2,CASSQQTSGAGELFF
TRBV12-3/TRBV12-4,TRBJ2-7,CASSLGRGAPYEQYF
TRBV18,TRBJ2-5,CASSPEDLGREKYF
TRBV28,TRBJ2-5,CASRPWGGTYQETQYF
TRBV6-1,TRBJ2-2,CASSFTRGANTGELFF
TRBV20-1,TRBJ1-2,CSARHRTGNTYTF
TRBV30,TRBJ2-5,CAWSARRGETQYF
TRBV11-2,TRBJ2-2,CASSFLRGGGELFF
TRBV13,TRBJ2-7,CASSTHSSGRINYEQYF
TRBV7-2,TRBJ2-7,CASSNIYEQYF
TRBV3-1,TRBJ1-5,CASSQDQTTDSNQPQHF
TRBV6-1,TRBJ1-5,CASSAIAKEPQHF
TRBV29-1,TRBJ2-1,CSVDGAMSSYNEQFF
TRBV19,TRBJ1-1,CATMKGRNTEAFF